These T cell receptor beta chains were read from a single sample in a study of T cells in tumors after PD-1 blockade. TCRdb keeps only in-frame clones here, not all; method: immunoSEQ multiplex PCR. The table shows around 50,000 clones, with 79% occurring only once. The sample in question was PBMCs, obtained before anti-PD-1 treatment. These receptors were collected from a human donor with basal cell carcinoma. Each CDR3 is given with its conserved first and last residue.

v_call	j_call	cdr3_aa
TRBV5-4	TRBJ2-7	CASSQTGHSYEQYF
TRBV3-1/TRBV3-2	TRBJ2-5	CASSRTYKTAHQETQYF
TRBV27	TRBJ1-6	CASSPITGGDSPLHF
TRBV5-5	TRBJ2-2	CASSRSPQGARTGELFF
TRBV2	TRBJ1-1	CASSDKGGRTEAFF
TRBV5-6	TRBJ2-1	CASSQDRSDEQFF
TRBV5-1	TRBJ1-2	CASSLEGSRGYTF
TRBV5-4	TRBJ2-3	CASSSRTDTQYF
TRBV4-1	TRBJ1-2	CASRSGTSEAYGYTF
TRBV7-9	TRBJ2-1	CASRLEGRYNEQFF
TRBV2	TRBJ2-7	CASKTGTGGSYEQYF
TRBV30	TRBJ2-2	CAWSGRTGRPGELFF
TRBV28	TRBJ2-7	CASSSSSGSIYEQYF
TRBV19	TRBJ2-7	CASSIGAGYEQYF
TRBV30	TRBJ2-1	CAFLTSRYNEQFF
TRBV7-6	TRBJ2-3	CASSLAARTDTQYF
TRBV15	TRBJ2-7	CATSRSGTPIPFDEQYF
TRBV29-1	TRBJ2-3	CSVPEGDTQYF
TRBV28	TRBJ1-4	CASSFSSGTGGEKLFF
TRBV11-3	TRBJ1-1	CASSLAQPRKENTEAFF
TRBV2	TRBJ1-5	CASRGGTNQRGSQPQHF
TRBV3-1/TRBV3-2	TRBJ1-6	CASSQGAGNSPLHF
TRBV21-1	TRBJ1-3	CASTIQAGGPGNTIYF
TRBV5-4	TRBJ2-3	CASSLLKDTQYF
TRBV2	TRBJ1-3	CASSETQGILTSGNTIYF
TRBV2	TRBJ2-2	CASKSLRQVTGELFF
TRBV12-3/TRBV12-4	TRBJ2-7	CASSPSGRGEQYF
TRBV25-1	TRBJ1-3	CASSYGTDSRNTIYF
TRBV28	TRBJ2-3	CASSHGLEPRTDTQYF
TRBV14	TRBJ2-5	CASSLGTRAQETQYF
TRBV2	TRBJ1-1	CASNGRGRPGNTEAFF
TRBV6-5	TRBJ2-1	CASSKGDRGFNEQFF
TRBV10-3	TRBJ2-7	CASQPEFSSAEQYF
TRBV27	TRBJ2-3	CASAVGAGGLDTQYF
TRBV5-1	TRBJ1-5	CASSLEGDSNQPQHF
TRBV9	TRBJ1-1	CASSPPQGANTEAFF
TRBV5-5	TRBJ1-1	CASSRDRGYTEAFF
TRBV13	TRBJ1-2	CASRAVGSDGYTF
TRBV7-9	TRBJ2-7	CASSPFIGGHEQYF
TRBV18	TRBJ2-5	CASSPPGQRETQYF
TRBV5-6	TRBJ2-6	CASSLWGGLSGANVLTF
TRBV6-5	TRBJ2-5	CASSYSGADEETQYF
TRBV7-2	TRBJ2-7	CASSPAGTHHGQYF
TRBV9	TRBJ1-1	CASSRGGRGEAFF
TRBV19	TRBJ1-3	CASSIPGPSGNTIYF
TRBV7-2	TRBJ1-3	CASSLPRGQSNTIYF
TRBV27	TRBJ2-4	CASSFKAPLNYQSIQYF
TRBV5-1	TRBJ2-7	CASSSSTSVSSYEQYF
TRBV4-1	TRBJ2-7	CASSQGPQVLYEQYF
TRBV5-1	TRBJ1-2	CASSLDRAGYGYTF
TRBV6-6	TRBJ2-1	CASSPGTVRTYNEQFF
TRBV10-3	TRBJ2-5	CAIRGSDPGTQYF
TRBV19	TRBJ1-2	CASSMGQGVYDGYTF
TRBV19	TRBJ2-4	CASSKTSGSAVIQYF
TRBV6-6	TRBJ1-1	CASSYGGEGHTEAFF
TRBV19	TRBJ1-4	CASSVTGTGFQATNEKLFF
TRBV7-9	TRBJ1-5	CASSLANQPQHF